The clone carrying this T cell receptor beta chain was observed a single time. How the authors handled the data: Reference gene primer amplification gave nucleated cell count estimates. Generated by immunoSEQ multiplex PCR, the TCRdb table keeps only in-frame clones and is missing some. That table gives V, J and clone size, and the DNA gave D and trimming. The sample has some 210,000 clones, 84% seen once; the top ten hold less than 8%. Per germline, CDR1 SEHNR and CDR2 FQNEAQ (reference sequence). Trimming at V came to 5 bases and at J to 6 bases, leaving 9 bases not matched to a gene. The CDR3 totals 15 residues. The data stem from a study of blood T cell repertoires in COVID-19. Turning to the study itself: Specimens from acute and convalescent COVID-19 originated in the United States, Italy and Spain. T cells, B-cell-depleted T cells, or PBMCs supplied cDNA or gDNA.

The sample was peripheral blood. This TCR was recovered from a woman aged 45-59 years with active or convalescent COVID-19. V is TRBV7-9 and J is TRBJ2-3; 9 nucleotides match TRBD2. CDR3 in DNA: TGTGCCAGCAGCCGAATTAGCGGGGGCATGGATACGCAGTATTTT. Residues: CASSRISGGMDTQYF.